The next 8 T cell receptor beta chains were all read from a single sample in a study of beta chain features in type 1 diabetes. Their antigens are not known. General study findings and limits: There was a moderate but significant shortening of TCRB CDR3s in all four CD4+ subsets of Type 1 diabetes patients.

The sequenced template was cDNA made from the entire isolated RNA. TCRdb keeps only in-frame clones here, not all; method: immunoSEQ multiplex PCR. The table lists 600,000 to 700,000 clones, roughly 12% of them singletons. Sequencing was done on a sample of naive CD4+ T cells from blood. These receptors all come from a young man with type 1 diabetes.

This clone occurred a few times. The chain links TRBV7-9 to TRBJ1-4, with D unresolved. The CDR3 runs to 15 residues. Looked up from germline, CDR1 is SEHNR and CDR2 is FQNEAQ (reference sequence). The ends were cut back, 3 bases at V and 0 bases at J, with 8 bases in the middle. The CDR3 sequence: CASSLADATNEKLFF. CDR3 sequence (DNA): TGTGCCAGCAGCTTGGCGGATGCAACTAATGAAAAACTGTTTTTT.

This clone appeared a few times. The rearrangement links TRBV27 to TRBJ2-3, with D possibly matching TRBD1 (6 bases). The V end was cut by 7 bases, the J end by 0 bases, with 11 bases between. There are 14 residues in the CDR3. Germline-derived CDR1 and CDR2 are MNHEY and SMNVEV (reference sequence). CDR3 amino acids: CASNYRASTDTQYF. The CDR3 DNA follows: TGTGCCAGCAACTACAGGGCTAGCACAGATACGCAGTATTTT.

The chain joins TRBV25-1 to TRBJ2-3, with TRBD1 matching over 11 bases. From germline, CDR1 is MGHDK and CDR2 SYGVNS. This CDR3 has 15 amino acids. The junction had 4 bases not matched to a gene; V was cut back by 4 bases and J by 4 bases. The chain's CDR3 is CASSVPGQGADTQYF. In DNA form, the CDR3 reads TGTGCCAGCAGTGTCCCGGGACAGGGGGCAGATACGCAGTATTTT.

The CDR3 DNA is TGTGCCAGCAGACGTCTTGCGAACACCGGGGAGCTGTTTTTT. This translates into CASRRLANTGELFF. V usage is TRBV6-1 and J usage is TRBJ2-2; the D is unclear. The CDR3 extends over 14 amino acids. The ends were cut back, 6 bases at V and 0 bases at J, with 8 bases in the middle. The V gene's germline CDR1 is MNHNS and CDR2 SASEGT.

V is TRBV4-1 and J is TRBJ2-7; maybe TRBD1 (5 bases). The CDR3 loop spans 14 amino acids. V was pared by 4 bases and J by 1 base, with 11 bases between. The germline V gene has CDR1 MGHRA and CDR2 YSYEKL. This CDR3 reads CASSLSAGSYEQYF. CDR3 nucleotide sequence: TGCGCCAGCAGCCTGTCGGCAGGGTCCTACGAGCAGTACTTC.

The CDR3 is CAISPLGSFSSYNEQFF. The CDR3 DNA follows: TGTGCCATCAGCCCGCTTGGAAGCTTCTCTTCCTACAATGAGCAGTTCTTC. The chain has TRBV10-3 and TRBJ2-1, with D uncertain. CDR1 and CDR2 from the germline V gene are ENHRY and SYGVKD. The CDR3 loop spans 17 amino acids. Trimming removed 6 bases from V and 1 base from J, with 19 bases in between.

The chain recombines TRBV29-1 with TRBJ1-3, with a weak D call TRBD1 (6 bases). The ends were cut back, 6 bases at V and 3 bases at J, with 15 bases in the middle. The CDR3 consists of 14 residues. Germline CDR1 reads SQVTM; CDR2 reads ANQGSEA. In DNA, the CDR3 is TGCAGCGTGACAGGCCTAGCTCTTGGAAACACCATATATTTT. This codes for CSVTGLALGNTIYF.

This clone was counted a few times. The genes are TRBV7-2 and TRBJ2-3; 8 bases match TRBD2. The junction had 11 bases not matched to a gene; V was cut back by 5 bases and J by 4 bases. The V gene's germline CDR1 is SGHTA and CDR2 FQGNSA. The CDR3 totals 16 residues. CDR3 nucleotide sequence: TGTGCCAGCAGCCTCCAAATTAGCGGGGTGGCAGATACGCAGTATTTT. As protein: CASSLQISGVADTQYF.